This T cell receptor (beta chain) appears in the sequencing data of a study of blood T cells in healthy people across ages. Findings and limits, study-wide: Strong correlation existed between TCR beta diversity and naive T cell percentage.

Germline V gives CDR1 MRHNA, CDR2 SNTAGT. The V end lost 4 bases, the J end lost 2 bases, and 12 bases lay between the germline ends. This CDR3 has 14 residues. A J-beta primer mix and a sample-barcoded 5' primer were used in a second PCR of about 7 to 12 cycles. Each cDNA molecule carried a tag from a template-switch adaptor that contained 12 random nucleotides. One entry per CDR3 protein results from TCRdb running MiXCR on the 5' RACE reads. The repertoire has about 670,000 distinct CDR3 sequences, 35% to 50% of them found once; the top ten carry around 30%. Note on this clonotype: What it binds is unknown. Since a much larger clone is just one base distant, this may be a read error. The conserved closing phenylalanine or tryptophan is absent in this CDR3, likely reflecting a read error.

The source is a man older than 75 in good health. The chain links TRBV6-4 to TRBJ2-7, with D perhaps TRBD1 (6 bases). Sequences were obtained from blood. The CDR3 region is CASSAETGPYEQYL. The CDR3, as DNA: TGTGCCAGCAGTGCTGAGACAGGTCCCTACGAGCAGTACTTA.